This TCR beta chain was recovered during a study of beta chain features in type 1 diabetes. Whole-study context: What patients shared with healthy donors was a similar profile of age, gender and cell yields.

The entirety of the isolated RNA underwent reverse transcription, so expressed TCRB transcripts were sequenced. About 3.57 million reads per sample were averaged for naive, central memory and regulatory samples. The assay was immunoSEQ multiplex PCR, and TCRdb's table has in-frame clones only and misses some. The sample consists of 30,000 to 40,000 clones, about 65% of them appearing once. V gave up 5 bases and J gave up 0 bases, with 11 bases separating them. CDR1 SGHTA and CDR2 FQGTGA come from the germline V gene. The CDR3 totals 15 residues. Findings of the study overall: A pattern of fewer insertions and more deletions at VDJ junctions was seen in type 1 diabetes patients. Researchers could not determine here whether HLA type influences TCRB rearrangement.

Worth noting for this clone: What it recognizes is unknown.

The TCR comes from a woman in her 30s in good health. The chain recombines TRBV7-3 with TRBJ2-1; the D gene is possibly TRBD2 (5 bases). The sequencing sample was made of Tregs from blood. As DNA, the CDR3 is TGTGCCAGCAGCGCAAACGGGGTCTCCTACAATGAGCAGTTCTTC. It translates to CASSANGVSYNEQFF.